This passage covers 5 T cell receptor beta chains from one sample sequenced in a study of cytomegalovirus exposure and HLA in healthy donors. PCR amplification relied on 60 Vbeta primers (plus 13 Jbeta primers). Data came from immunoSEQ multiplex PCR; TCRdb stores just in-frame clones and leaves some out. The sample carries under 200,000 clones, approximately 80% recorded once. Sequenced material: PBMCs. These receptors were taken from a woman aged 25 to 39 in good health and CMV-seronegative.

This chain uses TRBV5-5 with TRBJ2-7; 7 bases line up with TRBD1. This CDR3 contains 15 residues. Germline CDR1 is SGHKS and CDR2 is YYEKEE (reference sequence). V lost 0 bases to trimming and J lost 3 bases; unmatched junction nucleotides: 6. CDR3 amino acids: CASSLGQGIVYEQYF. For the CDR3, the DNA is TGTGCCAGCAGCTTGGGACAGGGAATTGTCTACGAGCAGTACTTC.

The chain is built from TRBV5-1 and TRBJ2-3, with a possible D match to TRBD1 (6 bases). CDR1 is SGHRS, CDR2 YFSETQ, per germline. Trimming cost V 2 bases and J 2 bases, with 9 bases left between them. This CDR3 comprises 14 residues. DNA for the CDR3: TGCGCCAGCAGCTTCGGACAGCTCACAGATACGCAGTATTTT. Encoded protein: CASSFGQLTDTQYF.

A few counts support this clone. This rearrangement joins TRBV18 to TRBJ1-5, with TRBD1 as a possible D gene (6 bases). V lost 4 bases and J lost 2, with 18 bases in between. Germline-derived CDR1 and CDR2 are KGHSH and LQKENI. There are 17 residues in the CDR3. The CDR3 DNA follows: TGTGCCAGCTCACGTGAGCGCAGGGGTGTCGGCAATCAGCCCCAGCATTTT. Translated, it gives CASSRERRGVGNQPQHF.

The sample holds a few counts of this clone. The chain combines TRBV25-1 with TRBJ2-5; 9 nucleotides align to TRBD2. V was clipped by 6 bases and J by 4 bases; unmatched bases: 6. The germline gives CDR1 MGHDK, CDR2 SYGVNS. This CDR3 has 14 amino acids. CDR3 coding DNA: TGTGCCAGCAGCCTTAGCGGGGGCGGAGAGACCCAGTACTTC. Translation gives CASSLSGGGETQYF.

The chain links TRBV5-1 to TRBJ2-7; D is possibly TRBD2 (6 bases). With 5 bases removed from V and 2 bases from J, the gap between germline ends came to 11 bases. The CDR3 loop spans 13 amino acids. Per germline, CDR1 SGHRS and CDR2 YFSETQ. CDR3 DNA: TGCGCCAGCAGTCCGGAGGGCGCCTACGAGCAGTACTTC. Its protein is CASSPEGAYEQYF.